This T cell receptor (beta chain) was obtained from a study of human T cells and chemical hapten exposure (dated by TCRdb to the early 2020s). Context from the whole study: For sensitization, 2% DPC in acetone was applied to an approximately 2 cm by approximately 2 cm area of upper inner arm skin. Weekly therapeutic DPC doses were additionally applied to the scalp of patients throughout the approximately 23-week study period. Patch testing was performed on the upper back with Finn chambers containing 0.01% DPC, and the patch tests were scored after 6 days according to International Contact Dermatitis Research Group standards. Most of the patients in the cohort were female, and the cohort covered alopecia areata with under or over 50% scalp involvement, alopecia totalis and alopecia universalis. Libraries were pooled for sequencing, and per-sample TCR yields varied mainly because of small differences in library volumes within the pool. The study tracked peripheral blood TCR repertoire changes in vivo during primary and secondary sensitization to the hapten diphenylcyclopropenone (DPC) in alopecia patients. Blood was sampled from patients pre-sensitization (week 0) and at 2, 6 and about 24 weeks after DPC sensitization. Twenty-nine alopecia patients provided blood for TCR sequencing at one to four time points (pre-sensitization, 2, 6 and 24 weeks).

According to the germline V gene, CDR1 reads KGHSH and CDR2 reads LQKENI. Cut back by 3 bases and 9 bases, the V and J ends lie 18 bases apart. Reading from cysteine to phenylalanine, the CDR3 counts 15 amino acids. CDR3 DNA is the only sequence kept; it has 45 bases, read in frame from the first base. This clonotype occurred many times. There is no known antigen for this receptor. Qualities for individual bases were not recorded, and no much larger clone is one base off. The sample's time point label, decoded: patch test 1, 2 weeks after DPC sensitization. Per the publication, the treatment or condition label means: therapeutic diphenylcyclopropenone sensitization with weekly scalp DPC. At every patch-test visit, the blood draw took place before the patch test was put on. To be eligible, patients had to be aged 18 to 70, diagnosed with alopecia and judged suitable for DPC therapy, while pregnant patients were excluded. Total RNA was isolated from unfractionated whole blood collected in Tempus Blood RNA tubes.

The method behind the library was RACE. The run used a NextSeq 500. During library preparation, unique molecular identifiers were attached to individual cDNA molecules so that TCRs could be counted quantitatively and reproducibly. For every blood RNA sample, sequencing covered both the TCR alpha and TCR beta chains. In the original analysis: A median of roughly 100,000 TCRs per sample was observed, with a range of roughly 20,000 to 700,000. The Decombinator software suite was used to annotate the V, J and CDR3 of the TCR reads. To make PS versus PT1 abundance plots, every sample was subsampled to the same number of TCRs (28,000). Expanded TCRs were defined as absent before sensitization and observed at least eight times at the 2-week time point. TCRdb cleaned the public reads at Q25 with fastp, built clones with MiXCR and kept in-frame beta chains. Identical CDR3 proteins give one entry, which carries the most common genes and DNA. TCRdb, not the original authors, processed these V and J calls. The sample table records around 160,000 distinct CDR3 sequences; around 13% of these occur just once. The top ten clonotypes cover about 1.7% of the sample.

The study at large found these results: Patch test score correlated positively with the number of PT1 expanded TCRs, reaching significance at thresholds 8, 16 and 32 but not at 4. Repeated subsampling changed both the strength of the expansion versus patch-test correlation and the threshold at which that correlation became significant. Expanded TCRs formed significantly more large CDR3 similarity clusters than pre-sensitization or healthy control sets, consistent with antigen-driven responses. No change with DPC sensitization was found in the number of TCRs above 1 in 1000 frequency, and no evidence of global repertoire structure alterations was found. Because all patients had alopecia, a presumed autoimmune disease, the immune response of the patients might differ from that of healthy individuals.

The receptor comes from a woman aged 25 to 39 with alopecia areata. Some clones in this sample may be carry-over from other donors' samples. The source material was whole blood, sampled in connection with sensitization to the hapten diphenylcyclopropenone (DPC). The chain couples TRBV18 to TRBJ1-5; the D gene is perhaps TRBD1, on 6 matching bases. The nucleotide sequence is TGTGCCAGCTCACCGGAAGGGGGAGCAATCATGCCCCAGCATTTT. Its translation is CASSPEGGAIMPQHF.